What follows is one T cell receptor beta chain and its context. Measured with immunoSEQ multiplex PCR; TCRdb has only the in-frame clones, and not every one. The sample holds 55,000 to 70,000 clones, 90% seen once. Germline V gene sequence: CDR1 SGHTA, CDR2 FQGTGA. V was clipped by 4 bases and J by 5 bases, with 17 bases between them. The CDR3 contains 15 residues. This sample is drawn from a study of T cell changes during pregnancy in multiple sclerosis. The sequence was collected from a female donor in good health, enrolled as a control in a pregnancy study. The chain has TRBV7-3 and TRBJ1-1; TRBD1 might be the D (6 bases). The sequencing here drew on peripheral blood, taken in the first trimester of pregnancy. The chain's CDR3 is CASSSVAGARTEAFF. The CDR3, as DNA: TGTGCCAGCAGCTCAGTGGCAGGGGCGCGGACTGAAGCTTTCTTT. Supplemented by reference TRBV7-3 and TRBJ1-1, the full variable domain reads GAGVSQTPSNKVTEKGKYVELRCDPISGHTALYWYRQSLGQGPEFLIYFQGTGAADDSGLPNDRFFAVRPEGSVSTLKIQRTERGDSAVYLCASSSVAGARTEAFFGQGTRLTVV.